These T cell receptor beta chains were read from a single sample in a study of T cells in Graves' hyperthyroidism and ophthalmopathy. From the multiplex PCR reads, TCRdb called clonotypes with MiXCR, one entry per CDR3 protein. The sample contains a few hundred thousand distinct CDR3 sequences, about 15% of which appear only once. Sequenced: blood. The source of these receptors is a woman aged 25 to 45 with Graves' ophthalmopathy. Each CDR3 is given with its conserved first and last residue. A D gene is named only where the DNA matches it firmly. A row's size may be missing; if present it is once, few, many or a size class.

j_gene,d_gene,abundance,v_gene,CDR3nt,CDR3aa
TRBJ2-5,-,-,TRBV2,TGTGCCAGCAGTGAAGTGGGGGTATGGCAAGAGACCCAGTACTTC,CASSEVGVWQETQYF
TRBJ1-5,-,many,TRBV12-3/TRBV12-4,TGTGCCAGCAGTTGGGTTGCGCCCCTTAGCAATCAGCCCCAGCATTTT,CASSWVAPLSNQPQHF
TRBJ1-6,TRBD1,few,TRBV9,TGTGCCAGCAGCTCCCGTGGGACAGGCGACTCACCCCTCCACTTT,CASSSRGTGDSPLHF
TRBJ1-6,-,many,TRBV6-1,TGTGCCAGCAGCGAAAAGGGGAATTCACCCCTCCACTTT,CASSEKGNSPLHF
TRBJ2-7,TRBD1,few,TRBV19,TGTGCCAGTAGTACCGACAGGGCCTACGAGCAGTACTTC,CASSTDRAYEQYF
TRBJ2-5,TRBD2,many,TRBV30,TGTGCCGGAACTAGCGGGGTACAAGAGACCCAGTACTTC,CAGTSGVQETQYF
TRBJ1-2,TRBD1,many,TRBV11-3,TGTGCCAGCAGCCTACAGGGGCGGGGAGGCTACACCTTC,CASSLQGRGGYTF
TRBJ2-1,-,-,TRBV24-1,TGTGCCACCAGTGATTTGGGAGGGTTCTACGAGCAGTTCTTC,CATSDLGGFYEQFF
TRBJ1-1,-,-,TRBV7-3,TGTGCCAGCTGTGAAGGGATGAACACTGAAGCTTTCTTT,CASCEGMNTEAFF
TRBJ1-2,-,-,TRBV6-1,TGTGCCAGCACGTCGGGGGGGCAGGTCTATGGCTACACCTTC,CASTSGGQVYGYTF
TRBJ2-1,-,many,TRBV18,TGTGCCAGCTCACCATTTGAGCAGGGGATCGTCGATGAGCAGTTCTTC,CASSPFEQGIVDEQFF
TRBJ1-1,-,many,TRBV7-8,TGTGCCAGCAGCTTAGAGGTGTGGGGGCCGATCGACACTGAAGCTTTCTTT,CASSLEVWGPIDTEAFF
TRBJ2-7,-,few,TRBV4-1,TGCGCCAGCAGCCAAGCAGGTGCCTACGAGCAGTACTTC,CASSQAGAYEQYF
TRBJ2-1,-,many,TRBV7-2,TGTGCCAGCAGCTTACGATCCGTCGCGAGCTCCTACAATGAGCAGTTCTTC,CASSLRSVASSYNEQFF
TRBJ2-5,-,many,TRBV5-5,TGTGCCAGCAGCTCGGGACTCGCCGGGAAAGAGACCCAGTACTTC,CASSSGLAGKETQYF
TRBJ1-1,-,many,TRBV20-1,TGCAGTGCTAGAGATCCGGTAGTCGAGGGCGCTTTCTTT,CSARDPVVEGAFF
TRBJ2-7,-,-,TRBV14,TGTGCCAGCAGCTCGACAGGTTCCTACGAGCAGTACTTC,CASSSTGSYEQYF
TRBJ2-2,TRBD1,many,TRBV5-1,TGCGCCAGCAGCTTCGGTCAGGGGGCTTACACCGGGGAGCTGTTTTTT,CASSFGQGAYTGELFF
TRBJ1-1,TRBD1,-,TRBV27,TGTGCCAGCAGGCCTGACGCCGGGACAGGGGGCTTGAACACTGAAGCTTTCTTT,CASRPDAGTGGLNTEAFF
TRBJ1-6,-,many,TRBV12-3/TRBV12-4,TGTGCCAGCAGTTTGGAGGACAGCAGTTCACCCCTCCACTTT,CASSLEDSSSPLHF
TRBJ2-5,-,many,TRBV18,TGTGCCAGCTCACGTGGGAATCAAGAGACCCAGTACTTC,CASSRGNQETQYF
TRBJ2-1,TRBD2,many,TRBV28,TGTGCCAGCACCACCCTCAGCGGCGGGGGTACCTACAATGAGCAGTTCTTC,CASTTLSGGGTYNEQFF
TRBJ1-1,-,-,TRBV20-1,TGCAGTGAAGGAAGGGGGAACACTGAAGCTTTCTTT,CSEGRGNTEAFF
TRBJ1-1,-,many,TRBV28,TGTGCCAGCAGTCCCCGGGGGGCAGGGTTGGGGAACACTGAAGCTTTCTTT,CASSPRGAGLGNTEAFF
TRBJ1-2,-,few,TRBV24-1,TGTGCCACCAGTGTGTCGGACGCCTATGGCTACACCTTC,CATSVSDAYGYTF
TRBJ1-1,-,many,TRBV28,TGTGCCAGCGGGAAGGGTCCAGGGTTATTGAACACTGAAGCTTTCTTT,CASGKGPGLLNTEAFF
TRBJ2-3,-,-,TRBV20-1,TGCAGTGCTAGAGATTTCCGGGCACTGGATACGCAGTATTTT,CSARDFRALDTQYF
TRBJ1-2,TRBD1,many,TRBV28,TGTGCCAGCAGAGGCCTCAGGGGGCGCGTTGGCTACACCTTC,CASRGLRGRVGYTF
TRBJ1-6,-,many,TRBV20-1,TGCAGTGCTAGAGATCCGCCAGAGCGGAGGTCACCCCTCCACTTT,CSARDPPERRSPLHF